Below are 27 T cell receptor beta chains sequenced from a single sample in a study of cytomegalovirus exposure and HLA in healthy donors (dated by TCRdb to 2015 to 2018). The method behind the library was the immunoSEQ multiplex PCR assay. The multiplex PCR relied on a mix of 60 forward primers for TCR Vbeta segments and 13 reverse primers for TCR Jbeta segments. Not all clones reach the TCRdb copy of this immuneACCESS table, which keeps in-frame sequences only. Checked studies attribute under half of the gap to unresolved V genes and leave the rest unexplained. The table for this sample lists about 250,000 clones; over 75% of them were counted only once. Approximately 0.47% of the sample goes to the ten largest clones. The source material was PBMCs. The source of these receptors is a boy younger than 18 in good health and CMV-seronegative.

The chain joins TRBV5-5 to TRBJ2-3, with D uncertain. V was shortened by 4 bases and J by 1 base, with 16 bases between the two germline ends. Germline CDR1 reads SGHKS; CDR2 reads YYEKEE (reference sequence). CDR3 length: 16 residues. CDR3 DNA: TGTGCCAGCAGCCCGCAACCCATGTCAGGCACAGATACGCAGTATTTT. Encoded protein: CASSPQPMSGTDTQYF.

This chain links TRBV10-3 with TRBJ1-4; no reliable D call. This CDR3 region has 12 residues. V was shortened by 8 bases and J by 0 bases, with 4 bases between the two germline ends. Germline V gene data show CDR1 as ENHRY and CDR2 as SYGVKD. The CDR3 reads CAISATNEKLFF. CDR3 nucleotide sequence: TGTGCCATCTCTGCAACTAATGAAAAACTGTTTTTT.

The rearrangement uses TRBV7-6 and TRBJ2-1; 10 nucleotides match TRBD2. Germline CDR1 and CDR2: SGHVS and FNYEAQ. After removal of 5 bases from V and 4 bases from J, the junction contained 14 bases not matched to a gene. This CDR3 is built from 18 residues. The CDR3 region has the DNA TGTGCCAGCAGCAAGACAGGGGCCCGGACTAGCGGTTACAATGAGCAGTTCTTC. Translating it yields CASSKTGARTSGYNEQFF.

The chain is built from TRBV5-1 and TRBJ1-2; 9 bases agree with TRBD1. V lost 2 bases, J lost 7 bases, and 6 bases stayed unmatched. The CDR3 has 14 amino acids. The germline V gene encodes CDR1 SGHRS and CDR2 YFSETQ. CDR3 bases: TGCGCCAGCAGCTTAGGGACAGGGTCGCGTGGCTACACCTTC. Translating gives CASSLGTGSRGYTF. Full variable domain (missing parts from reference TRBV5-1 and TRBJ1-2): KAGVTQTPRYLIKTRGQQVTLSCSPISGHRSVSWYQQTPGQGLQFLFEYFSETQRNKGNFPGRFSGRQFSNSRSEMNVSTLELGDSALYLCASSLGTGSRGYTFGSGTRLTVV.

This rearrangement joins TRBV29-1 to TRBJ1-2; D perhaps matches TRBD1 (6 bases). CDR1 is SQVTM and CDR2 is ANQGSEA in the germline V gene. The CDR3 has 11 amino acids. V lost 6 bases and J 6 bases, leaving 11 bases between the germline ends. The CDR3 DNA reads TGCAGCGTAGAACAGGGTGATGGCTACACCTTC. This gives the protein CSVEQGDGYTF.

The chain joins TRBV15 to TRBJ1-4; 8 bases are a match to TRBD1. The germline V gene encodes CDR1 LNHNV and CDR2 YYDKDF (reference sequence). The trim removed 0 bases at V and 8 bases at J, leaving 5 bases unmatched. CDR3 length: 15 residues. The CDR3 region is CATSRDQGAAEKLFF. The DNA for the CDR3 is TGTGCCACCAGCAGAGATCAGGGGGCCGCGGAAAAACTGTTTTTT.

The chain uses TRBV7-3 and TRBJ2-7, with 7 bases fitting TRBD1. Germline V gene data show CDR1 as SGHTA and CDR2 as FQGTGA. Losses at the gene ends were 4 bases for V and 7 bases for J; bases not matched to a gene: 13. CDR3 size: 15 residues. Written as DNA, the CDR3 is TGTGCCAGCAGCTCGACCGAAGGACAGGTTGAAGAGCAGTACTTC. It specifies CASSSTEGQVEEQYF.

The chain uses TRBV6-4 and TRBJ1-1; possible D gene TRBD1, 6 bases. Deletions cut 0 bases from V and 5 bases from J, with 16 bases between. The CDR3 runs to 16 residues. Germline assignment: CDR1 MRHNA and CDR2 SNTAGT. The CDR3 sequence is CASSDSSSTGNTEAFF. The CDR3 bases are TGTGCCAGCAGTGACTCGAGTTCAACAGGGAATACTGAAGCTTTCTTT.

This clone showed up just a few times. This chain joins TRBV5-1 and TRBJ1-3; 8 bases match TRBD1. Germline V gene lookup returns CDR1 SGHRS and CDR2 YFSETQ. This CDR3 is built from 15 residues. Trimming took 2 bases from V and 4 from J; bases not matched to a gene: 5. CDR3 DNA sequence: TGCGCCAGCAGCTTCGGACAGGGTTCCGGAAACACCATATATTTT. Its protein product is CASSFGQGSGNTIYF. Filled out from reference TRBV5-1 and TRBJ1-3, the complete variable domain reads KAGVTQTPRYLIKTRGQQVTLSCSPISGHRSVSWYQQTPGQGLQFLFEYFSETQRNKGNFPGRFSGRQFSNSRSEMNVSTLELGDSALYLCASSFGQGSGNTIYFGEGSWLTVV.

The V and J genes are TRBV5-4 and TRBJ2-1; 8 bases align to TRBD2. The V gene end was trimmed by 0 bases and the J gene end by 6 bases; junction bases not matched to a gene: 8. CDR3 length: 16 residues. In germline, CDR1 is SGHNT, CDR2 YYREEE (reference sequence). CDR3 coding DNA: TGTGCCAGCAGCTTGGGGGGACTAGGGGGTCTCAATGAGCAGTTCTTC. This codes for CASSLGGLGGLNEQFF.

The CDR3: CASSQTARNTEAFF. The CDR3 region has the DNA TGTGCCAGCAGTCAGACAGCCAGGAACACTGAAGCTTTCTTT. The chain uses TRBV6-1 and TRBJ1-1; a possible D gene is TRBD1 (5 bases). Trimming took off 5 bases at V and 1 base at J, with 11 bases between the two ends. This CDR3 has 14 residues. CDR1 MNHNS and CDR2 SASEGT come from the germline V gene.

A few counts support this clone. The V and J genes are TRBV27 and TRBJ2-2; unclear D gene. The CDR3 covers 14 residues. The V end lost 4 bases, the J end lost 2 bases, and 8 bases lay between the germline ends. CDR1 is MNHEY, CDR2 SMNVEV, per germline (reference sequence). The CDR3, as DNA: TGTGCCAGCAGTTCATCCACAAACACCGGGGAGCTGTTTTTT. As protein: CASSSSTNTGELFF.

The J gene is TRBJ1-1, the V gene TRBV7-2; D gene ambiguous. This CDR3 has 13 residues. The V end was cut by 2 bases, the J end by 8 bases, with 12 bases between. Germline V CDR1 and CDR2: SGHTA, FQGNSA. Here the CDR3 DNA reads TGTGCCAGCAGCTTAATAGGCGAGGGCGAAGCTTTCTTT. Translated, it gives CASSLIGEGEAFF.

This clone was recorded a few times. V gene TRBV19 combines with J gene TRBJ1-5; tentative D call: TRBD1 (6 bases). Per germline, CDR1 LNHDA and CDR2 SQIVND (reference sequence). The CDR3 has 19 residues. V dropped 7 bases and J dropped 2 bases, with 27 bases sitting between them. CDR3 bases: TGTGCCAGTACTAAAATCCGGCTCAGTGGGGGCAGGGGCAATCAGCCCCAGCATTTT. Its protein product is CASTKIRLSGGRGNQPQHF.

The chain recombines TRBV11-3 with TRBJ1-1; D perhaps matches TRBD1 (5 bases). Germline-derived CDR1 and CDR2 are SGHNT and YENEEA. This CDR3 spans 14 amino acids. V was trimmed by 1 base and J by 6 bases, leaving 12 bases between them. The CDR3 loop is CASSLVGGVAEAFF. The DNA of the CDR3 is TGTGCCAGCAGCTTAGTGGGGGGAGTTGCTGAAGCTTTCTTT.

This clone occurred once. CDR3 sequence (DNA): TGCGCCAGCAGCTTGTACGAAAACAGGGTGGGGTCCTACAATGAGCAGTTCTTC. This gives the protein CASSLYENRVGSYNEQFF. The chain couples TRBV5-1 to TRBJ2-1; D may be TRBD1 (6 bases). The V gene lost 1 base and the J gene lost 1 base, with 18 bases spanning the gap. CDR3 length equals 18 residues. The germline gives CDR1 SGHRS, CDR2 YFSETQ.

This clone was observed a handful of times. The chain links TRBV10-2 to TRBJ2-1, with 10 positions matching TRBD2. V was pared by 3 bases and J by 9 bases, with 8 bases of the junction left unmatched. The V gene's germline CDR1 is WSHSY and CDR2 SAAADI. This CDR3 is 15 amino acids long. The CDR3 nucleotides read TGCGCCAGCAGTGAAACGCCCAGCGGGAGGGGTGAGCAGTTCTTC. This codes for CASSETPSGRGEQFF.

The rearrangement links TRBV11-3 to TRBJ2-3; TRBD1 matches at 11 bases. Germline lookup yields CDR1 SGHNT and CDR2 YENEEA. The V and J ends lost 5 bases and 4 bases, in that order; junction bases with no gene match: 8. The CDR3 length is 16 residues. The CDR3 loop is CASSHRPGQGADTQYF. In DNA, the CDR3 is TGTGCCAGCAGCCATAGGCCGGGACAGGGGGCAGATACGCAGTATTTT.

The CDR3 bases are TGTGCCAGCAGCCAAGATCCGGAAGAAACTAGCGGGTCTTTGGGGAATGAGCAGTTCTTC. This gives the protein CASSQDPEETSGSLGNEQFF. This chain joins TRBV4-2 and TRBJ2-1, with TRBD2 matching over 9 bases. V lost 0 bases, J lost 7 bases, and 19 bases stayed unmatched. The CDR3 sequence is 20 residues long. Looked up from germline, CDR1 is LGHNA and CDR2 is YNFKEQ.

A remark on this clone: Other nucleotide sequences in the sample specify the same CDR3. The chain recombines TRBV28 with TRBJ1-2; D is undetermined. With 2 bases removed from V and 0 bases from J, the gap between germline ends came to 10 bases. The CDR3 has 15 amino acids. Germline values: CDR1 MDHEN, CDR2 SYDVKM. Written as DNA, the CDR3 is TGTGCCAGCAGTTTAGAGGCGGTCGCTAACTATGGCTACACCTTC. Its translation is CASSLEAVANYGYTF.

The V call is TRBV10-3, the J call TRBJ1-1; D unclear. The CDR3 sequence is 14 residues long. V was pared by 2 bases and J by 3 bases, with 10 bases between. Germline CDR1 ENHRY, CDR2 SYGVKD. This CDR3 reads CAISEVEDYTEAFF. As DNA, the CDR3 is TGTGCCATCAGTGAGGTAGAGGATTACACTGAAGCTTTCTTT.

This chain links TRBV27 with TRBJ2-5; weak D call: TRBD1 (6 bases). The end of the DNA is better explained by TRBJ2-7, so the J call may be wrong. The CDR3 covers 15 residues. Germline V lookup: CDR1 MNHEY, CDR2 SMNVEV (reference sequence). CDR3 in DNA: TGTGCCAGCAGGCACAAACAGGGTTACCCCTACGAGCAGTACTTC. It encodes CASRHKQGYPYEQYF.

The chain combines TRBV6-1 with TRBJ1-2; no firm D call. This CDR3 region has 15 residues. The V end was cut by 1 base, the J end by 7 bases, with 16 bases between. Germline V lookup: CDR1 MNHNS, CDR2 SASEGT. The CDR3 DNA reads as TGTGCCAGCAGTGAAGTGGGGAGCCCCACTGGTGGCTACACCTTC. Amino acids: CASSEVGSPTGGYTF.

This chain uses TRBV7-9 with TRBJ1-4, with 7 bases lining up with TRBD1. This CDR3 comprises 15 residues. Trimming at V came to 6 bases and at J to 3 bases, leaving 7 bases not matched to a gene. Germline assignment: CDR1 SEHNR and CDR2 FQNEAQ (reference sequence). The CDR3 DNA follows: TGTGCCAGCAGTTCTACCGACAGGGCTAATGAAAAACTGTTTTTT. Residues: CASSSTDRANEKLFF.

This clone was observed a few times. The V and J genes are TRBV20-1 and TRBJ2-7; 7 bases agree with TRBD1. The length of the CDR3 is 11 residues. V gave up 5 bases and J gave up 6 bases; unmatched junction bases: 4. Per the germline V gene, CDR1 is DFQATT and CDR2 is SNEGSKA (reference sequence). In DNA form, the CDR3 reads TGCAGTGCTCCGACAGGGAGCGAGCAGTACTTC. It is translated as CSAPTGSEQYF.

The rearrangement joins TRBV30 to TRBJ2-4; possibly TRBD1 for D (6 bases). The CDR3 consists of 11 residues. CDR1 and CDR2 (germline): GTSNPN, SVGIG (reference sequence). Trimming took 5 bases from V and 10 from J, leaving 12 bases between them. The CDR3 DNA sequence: TGTGCCTGGGGCATACAGGGAATTCAGTACTTC. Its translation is CAWGIQGIQYF.

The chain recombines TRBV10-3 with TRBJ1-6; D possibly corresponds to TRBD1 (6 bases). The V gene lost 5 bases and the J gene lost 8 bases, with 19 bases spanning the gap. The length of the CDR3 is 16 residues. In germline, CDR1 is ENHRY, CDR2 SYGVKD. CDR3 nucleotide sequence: TGTGCCATCAGTCCTGGACAGTCCTTTAGGGATTCACCCCTCCACTTT. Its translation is CAISPGQSFRDSPLHF.